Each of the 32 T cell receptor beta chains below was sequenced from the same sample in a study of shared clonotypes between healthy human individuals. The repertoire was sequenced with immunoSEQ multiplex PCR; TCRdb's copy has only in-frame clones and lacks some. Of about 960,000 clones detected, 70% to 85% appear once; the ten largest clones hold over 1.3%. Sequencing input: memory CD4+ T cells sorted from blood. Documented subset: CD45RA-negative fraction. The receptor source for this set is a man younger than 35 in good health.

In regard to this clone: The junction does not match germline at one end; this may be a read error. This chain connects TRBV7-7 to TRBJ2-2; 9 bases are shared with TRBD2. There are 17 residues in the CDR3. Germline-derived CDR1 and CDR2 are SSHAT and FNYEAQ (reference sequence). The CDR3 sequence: CASSLASGRMKTGELFF. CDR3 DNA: TGTGCTAGCAGCTTAGCGAGCGGGAGGATGAAGACCGGGGAGCTGTTTTTT.

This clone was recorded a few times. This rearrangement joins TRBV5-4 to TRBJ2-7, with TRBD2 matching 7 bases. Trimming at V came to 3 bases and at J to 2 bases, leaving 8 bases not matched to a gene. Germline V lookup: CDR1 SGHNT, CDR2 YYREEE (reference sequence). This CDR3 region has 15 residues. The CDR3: CASSSSGTPPYEQYF. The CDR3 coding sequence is TGTGCCAGCAGCTCCAGCGGGACCCCCCCCTACGAGCAGTACTTC.

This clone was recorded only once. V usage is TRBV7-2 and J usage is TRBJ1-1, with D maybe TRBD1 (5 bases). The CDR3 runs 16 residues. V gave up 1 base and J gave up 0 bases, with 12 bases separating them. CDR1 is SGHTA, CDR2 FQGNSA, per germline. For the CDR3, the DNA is TGTGCCAGCAGCTTAGAGGTGGGGCGCCTGAACACTGAAGCTTTCTTT. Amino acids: CASSLEVGRLNTEAFF.

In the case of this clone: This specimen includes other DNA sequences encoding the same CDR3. The CDR3 loop is CASSESGGNEKLFF. CDR3 DNA: TGTGCCAGCAGTGAATCAGGGGGAAATGAAAAACTGTTTTTT. V gene TRBV6-1 combines with J gene TRBJ1-4; 7 nucleotides align to TRBD1. V dropped 2 bases and J dropped 5; count of bases not matched to a gene: 2. This CDR3 has 14 amino acids. CDR1 is MNHNS and CDR2 is SASEGT in the germline V gene.

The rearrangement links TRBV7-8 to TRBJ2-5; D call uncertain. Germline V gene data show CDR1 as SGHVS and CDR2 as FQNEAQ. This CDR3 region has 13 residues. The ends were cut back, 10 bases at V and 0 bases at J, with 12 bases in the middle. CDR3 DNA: TGTGCCACCCCCGGAGCAGACCAAGAGACCCAGTACTTC. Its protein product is CATPGADQETQYF.

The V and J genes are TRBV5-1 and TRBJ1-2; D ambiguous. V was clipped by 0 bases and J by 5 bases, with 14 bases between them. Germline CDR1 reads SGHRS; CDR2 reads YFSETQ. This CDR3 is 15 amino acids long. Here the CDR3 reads CASSLGTGPPYGYTF. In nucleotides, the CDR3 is TGCGCCAGCAGCTTGGGTACGGGTCCACCATATGGCTACACCTTC.

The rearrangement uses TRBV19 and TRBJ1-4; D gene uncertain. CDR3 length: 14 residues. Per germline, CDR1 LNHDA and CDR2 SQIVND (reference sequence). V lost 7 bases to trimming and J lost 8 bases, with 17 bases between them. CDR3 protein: CASTDIKTGEKLFF. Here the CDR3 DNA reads TGTGCCAGTACTGATATTAAGACGGGGGAAAAACTGTTTTTT.

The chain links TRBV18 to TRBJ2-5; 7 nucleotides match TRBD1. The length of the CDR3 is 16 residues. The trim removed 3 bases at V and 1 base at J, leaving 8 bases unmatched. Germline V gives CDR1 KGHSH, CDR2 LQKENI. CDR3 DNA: TGTGCCAGCTCACCGCGAACCACAGGGGTCCAAGAGACCCAGTACTTC. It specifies CASSPRTTGVQETQYF.

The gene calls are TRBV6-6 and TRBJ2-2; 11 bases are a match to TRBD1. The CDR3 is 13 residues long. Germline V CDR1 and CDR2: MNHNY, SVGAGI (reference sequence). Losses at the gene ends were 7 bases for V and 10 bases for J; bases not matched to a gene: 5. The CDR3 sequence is CASMDRGLTELFF. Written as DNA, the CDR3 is TGTGCCAGCATGGACAGGGGGCTAACGGAGCTGTTTTTT.

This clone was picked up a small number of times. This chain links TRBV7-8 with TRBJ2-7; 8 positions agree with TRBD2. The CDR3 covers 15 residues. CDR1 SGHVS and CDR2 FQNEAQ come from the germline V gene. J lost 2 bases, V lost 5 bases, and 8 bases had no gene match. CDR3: CASSPGGLLTYEQYF. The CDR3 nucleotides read TGTGCCAGCAGCCCGGGGGGGCTGCTCACCTACGAGCAGTACTTC.

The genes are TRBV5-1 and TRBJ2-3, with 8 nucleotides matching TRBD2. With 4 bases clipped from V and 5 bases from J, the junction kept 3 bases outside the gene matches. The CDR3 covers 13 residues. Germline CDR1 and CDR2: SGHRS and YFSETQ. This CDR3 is CASSGLAKDTQYF. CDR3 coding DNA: TGCGCCAGCAGCGGACTAGCAAAAGATACGCAGTATTTT.

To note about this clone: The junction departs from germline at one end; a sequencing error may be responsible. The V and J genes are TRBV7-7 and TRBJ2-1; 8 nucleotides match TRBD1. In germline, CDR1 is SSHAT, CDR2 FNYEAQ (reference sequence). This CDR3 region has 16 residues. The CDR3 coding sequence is TGTGCTAGCAGCCCGGCCGACAGGGGAAGCTACAATGAGCAGTTCTTC. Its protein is CASSPADRGSYNEQFF.

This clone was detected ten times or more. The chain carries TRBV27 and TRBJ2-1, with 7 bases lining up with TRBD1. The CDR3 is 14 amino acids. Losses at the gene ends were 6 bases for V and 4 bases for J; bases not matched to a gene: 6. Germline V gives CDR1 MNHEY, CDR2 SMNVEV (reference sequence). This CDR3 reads CASRIRDRYNEQFF. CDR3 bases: TGTGCCAGCAGGATCCGGGACAGATACAATGAGCAGTTCTTC.

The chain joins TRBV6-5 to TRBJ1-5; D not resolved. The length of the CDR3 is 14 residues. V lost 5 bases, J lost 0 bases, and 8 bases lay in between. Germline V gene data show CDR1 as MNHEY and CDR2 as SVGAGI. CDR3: CASSRDYSNQPQHF. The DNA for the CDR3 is TGTGCCAGCAGTCGAGACTATAGCAATCAGCCCCAGCATTTT.

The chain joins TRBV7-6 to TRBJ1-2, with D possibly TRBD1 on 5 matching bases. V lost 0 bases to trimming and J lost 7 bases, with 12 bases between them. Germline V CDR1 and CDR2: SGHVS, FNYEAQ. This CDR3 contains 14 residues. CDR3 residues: CASSLAEGKGGYTF. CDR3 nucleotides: TGTGCCAGCAGCTTAGCAGAGGGGAAAGGTGGCTACACCTTC. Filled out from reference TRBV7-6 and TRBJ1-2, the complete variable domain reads GAGVSQSPRYKVTKRGQDVALRCDPISGHVSLYWYRQALGQGPEFLTYFNYEAQQDKSGLPNDRFSAERPEGSISTLTIQRTEQRDSAMYRCASSLAEGKGGYTFGSGTRLTVV.

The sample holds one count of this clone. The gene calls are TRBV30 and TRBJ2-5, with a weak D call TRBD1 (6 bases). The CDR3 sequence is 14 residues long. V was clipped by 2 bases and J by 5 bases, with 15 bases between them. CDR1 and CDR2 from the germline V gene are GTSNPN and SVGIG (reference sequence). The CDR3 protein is CAWSLPGHKETQYF. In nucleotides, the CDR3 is TGTGCCTGGAGTCTTCCGGGACATAAGGAGACCCAGTACTTC.

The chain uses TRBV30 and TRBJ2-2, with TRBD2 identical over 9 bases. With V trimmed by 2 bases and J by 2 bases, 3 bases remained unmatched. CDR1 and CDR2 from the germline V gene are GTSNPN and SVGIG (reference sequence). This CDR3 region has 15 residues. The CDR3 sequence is CAWSPSGINTGELFF. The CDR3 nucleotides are TGTGCCTGGAGTCCTAGCGGGATTAACACCGGGGAGCTGTTTTTT.

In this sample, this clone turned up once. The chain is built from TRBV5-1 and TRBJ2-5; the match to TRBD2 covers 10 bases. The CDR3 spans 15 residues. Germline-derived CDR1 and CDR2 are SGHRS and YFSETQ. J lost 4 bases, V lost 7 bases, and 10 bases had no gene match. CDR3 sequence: CASRGAAGGPETQYF. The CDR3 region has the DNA TGCGCCAGCCGAGGCGCAGCGGGGGGGCCAGAGACCCAGTACTTC.

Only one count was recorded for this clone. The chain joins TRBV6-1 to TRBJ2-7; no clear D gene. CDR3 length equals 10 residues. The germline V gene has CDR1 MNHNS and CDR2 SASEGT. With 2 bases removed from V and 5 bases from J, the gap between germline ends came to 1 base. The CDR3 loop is CASSENEQYF. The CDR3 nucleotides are TGTGCCAGCAGTGAAAACGAGCAGTACTTC.

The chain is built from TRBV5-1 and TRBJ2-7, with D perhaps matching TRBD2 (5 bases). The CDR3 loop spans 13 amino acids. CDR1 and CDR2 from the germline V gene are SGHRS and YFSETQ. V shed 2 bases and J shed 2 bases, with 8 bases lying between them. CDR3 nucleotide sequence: TGCGCCAGCAGCTTTACAGCGGCCTACGAGCAGTACTTC. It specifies CASSFTAAYEQYF.

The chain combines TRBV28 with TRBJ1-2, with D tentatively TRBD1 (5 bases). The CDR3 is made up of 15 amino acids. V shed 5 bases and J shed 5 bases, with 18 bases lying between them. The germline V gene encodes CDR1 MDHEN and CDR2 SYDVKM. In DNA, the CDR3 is TGTGCCAGCAGTACCGCAAAGAGGGACCGGTATGGCTACACCTTC. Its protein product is CASSTAKRDRYGYTF.

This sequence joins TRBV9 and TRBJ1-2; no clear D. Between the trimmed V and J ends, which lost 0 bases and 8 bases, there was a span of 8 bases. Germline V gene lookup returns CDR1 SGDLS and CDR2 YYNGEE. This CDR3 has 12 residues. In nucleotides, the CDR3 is TGTGCCAGCAGCGTAGGGTGGGTCGGCTACACCTTC. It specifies CASSVGWVGYTF.

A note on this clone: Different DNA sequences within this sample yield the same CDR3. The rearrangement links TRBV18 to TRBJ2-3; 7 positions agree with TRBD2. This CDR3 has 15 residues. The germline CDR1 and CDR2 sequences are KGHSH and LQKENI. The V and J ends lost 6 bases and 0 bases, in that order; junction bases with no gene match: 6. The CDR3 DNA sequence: TGTGCCAGCTCCTCACGCGGGGGTAGCACAGATACGCAGTATTTT. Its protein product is CASSSRGGSTDTQYF.

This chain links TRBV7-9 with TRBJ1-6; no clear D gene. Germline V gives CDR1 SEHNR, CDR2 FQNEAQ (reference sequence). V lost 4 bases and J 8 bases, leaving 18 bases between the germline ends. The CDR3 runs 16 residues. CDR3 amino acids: CASSSYVRREHSPLHF. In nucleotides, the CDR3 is TGTGCCAGCAGCTCCTATGTTCGAAGGGAGCATTCACCCCTCCACTTT.

DNA of the CDR3: TGTGCCAGCAGACCGGGACTAGCGGGGACCGGGGAGCTGTTTTTT. It codes for CASRPGLAGTGELFF. The rearrangement links TRBV27 to TRBJ2-2, with 13 bases identical to TRBD2. Germline trimming cut 6 bases from V and 5 bases from J; bases unmatched to any gene: 3. The CDR3 has 15 residues. Germline CDR1 and CDR2: MNHEY and SMNVEV (reference sequence).

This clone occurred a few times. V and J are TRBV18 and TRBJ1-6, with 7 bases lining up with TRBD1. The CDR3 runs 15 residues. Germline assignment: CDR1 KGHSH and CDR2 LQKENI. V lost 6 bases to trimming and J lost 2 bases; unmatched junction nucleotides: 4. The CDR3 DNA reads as TGTGCCAGCTCCCCAGACAGGGCCTATAATTCACCCCTCCACTTT. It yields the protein CASSPDRAYNSPLHF. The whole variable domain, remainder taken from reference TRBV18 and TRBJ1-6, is NAGVMQNPRHLVRRRGQEARLRCSPMKGHSHVYWYRQLPEEGLKFMVYLQKENIIDESGMPKERFSAEFPKEGPSILRIQQVVRGDSAAYFCASSPDRAYNSPLHFGNGTRLTVT.

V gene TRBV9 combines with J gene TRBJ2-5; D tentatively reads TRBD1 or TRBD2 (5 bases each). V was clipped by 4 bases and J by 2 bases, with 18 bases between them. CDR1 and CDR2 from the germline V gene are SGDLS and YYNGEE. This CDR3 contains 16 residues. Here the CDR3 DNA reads TGTGCCAGCAGCCCCGATGTGGGGGTTATTCAAGAGACCCAGTACTTC. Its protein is CASSPDVGVIQETQYF.

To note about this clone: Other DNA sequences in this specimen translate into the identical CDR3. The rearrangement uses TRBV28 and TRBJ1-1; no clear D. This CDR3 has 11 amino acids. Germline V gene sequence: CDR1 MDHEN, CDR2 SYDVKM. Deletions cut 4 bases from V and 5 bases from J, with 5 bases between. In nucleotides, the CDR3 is TGTGCCAGCAGTTCACTAACTGAAGCTTTCTTT. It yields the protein CASSSLTEAFF.

The CDR3 DNA follows: TGTGCCTGGCAAACAGGGGATAGCAATCAGCCCCAGCATTTT. Its translation is CAWQTGDSNQPQHF. J is TRBJ1-5 and V is TRBV30; 7 nucleotides match TRBD1. Losses at the gene ends were 5 bases for V and 0 bases for J; bases not matched to a gene: 4. CDR3 length: 14 residues. Germline CDR1 GTSNPN, CDR2 SVGIG (reference sequence).

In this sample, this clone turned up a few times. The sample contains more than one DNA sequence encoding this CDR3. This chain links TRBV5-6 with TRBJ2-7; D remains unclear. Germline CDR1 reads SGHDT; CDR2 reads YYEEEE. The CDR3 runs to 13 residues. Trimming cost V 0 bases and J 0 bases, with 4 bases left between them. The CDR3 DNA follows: TGTGCCAGCAGCTTGGTGTCCTCCTACGAGCAGTACTTC. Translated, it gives CASSLVSSYEQYF.

The CDR3 protein is CASSLGGRASTDTQYF. The CDR3 DNA follows: TGTGCCAGCAGCTTAGGAGGGAGGGCTAGCACAGATACGCAGTATTTT. The chain recombines TRBV13 with TRBJ2-3; TRBD2 matches at 7 bases. The germline CDR1 and CDR2 sequences are PRHDT and FYEKMQ (reference sequence). This CDR3 is built from 16 residues. J lost 0 bases, V lost 0 bases, and 3 bases had no gene match.

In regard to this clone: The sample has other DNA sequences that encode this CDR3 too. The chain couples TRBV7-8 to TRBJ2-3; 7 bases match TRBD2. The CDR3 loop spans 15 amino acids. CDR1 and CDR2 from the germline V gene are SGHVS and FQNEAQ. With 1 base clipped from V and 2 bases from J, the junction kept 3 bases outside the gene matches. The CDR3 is CASSLGGTNTDTQYF. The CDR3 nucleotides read TGTGCCAGCAGCTTAGGTGGGACTAACACAGATACGCAGTATTTT. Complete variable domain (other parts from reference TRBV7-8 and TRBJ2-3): GAGVSQSPRYKVAKRGQDVALRCDPISGHVSLFWYQQALGQGPEFLTYFQNEAQLDKSGLPSDRFFAERPEGSVSTLKIQRTQQEDSAVYLCASSLGGTNTDTQYFGPGTRLTVL.